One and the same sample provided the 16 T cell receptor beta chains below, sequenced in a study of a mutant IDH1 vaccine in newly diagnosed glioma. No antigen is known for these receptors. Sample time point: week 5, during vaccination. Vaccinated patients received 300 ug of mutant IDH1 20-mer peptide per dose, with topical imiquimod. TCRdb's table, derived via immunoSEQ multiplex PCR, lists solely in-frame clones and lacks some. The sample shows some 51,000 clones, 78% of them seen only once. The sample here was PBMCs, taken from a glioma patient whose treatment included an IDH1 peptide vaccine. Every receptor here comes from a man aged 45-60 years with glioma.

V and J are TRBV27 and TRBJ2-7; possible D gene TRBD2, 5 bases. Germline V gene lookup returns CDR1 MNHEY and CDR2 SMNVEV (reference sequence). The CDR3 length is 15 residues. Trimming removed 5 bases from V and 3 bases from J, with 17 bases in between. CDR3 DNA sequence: TGTGCCAGCAGTCTAAGGTTCGGAGGAAACTACGAGCAGTACTTC. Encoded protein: CASSLRFGGNYEQYF.

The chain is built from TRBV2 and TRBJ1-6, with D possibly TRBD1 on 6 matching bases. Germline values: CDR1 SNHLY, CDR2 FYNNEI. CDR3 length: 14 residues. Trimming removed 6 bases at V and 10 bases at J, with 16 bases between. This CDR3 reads CASRAQGGRSPLHF. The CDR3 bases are TGTGCCAGCAGGGCCCAAGGGGGTCGATCACCCCTCCACTTT.

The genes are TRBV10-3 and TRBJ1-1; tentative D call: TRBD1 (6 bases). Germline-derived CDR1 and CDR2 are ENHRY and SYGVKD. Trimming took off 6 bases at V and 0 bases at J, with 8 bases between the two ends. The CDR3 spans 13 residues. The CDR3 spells CAIRDSLNTEAFF. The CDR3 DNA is TGTGCCATCAGGGACAGTTTGAACACTGAAGCTTTCTTT.

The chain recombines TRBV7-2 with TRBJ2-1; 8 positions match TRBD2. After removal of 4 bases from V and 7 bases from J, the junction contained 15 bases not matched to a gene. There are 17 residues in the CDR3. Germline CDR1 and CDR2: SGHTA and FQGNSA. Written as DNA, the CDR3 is TGTGCCAGCAGCTCCCTGAGTGGCGGGGGGCCGGGGAATGAGCAGTTCTTC. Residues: CASSSLSGGGPGNEQFF.

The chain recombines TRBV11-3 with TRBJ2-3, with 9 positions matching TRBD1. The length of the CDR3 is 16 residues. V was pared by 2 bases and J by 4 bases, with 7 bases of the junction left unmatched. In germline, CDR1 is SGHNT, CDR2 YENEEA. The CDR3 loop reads CASSLRQGVKADTQYF. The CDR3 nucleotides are TGTGCCAGCAGCTTACGACAGGGGGTTAAGGCAGATACGCAGTATTTT.

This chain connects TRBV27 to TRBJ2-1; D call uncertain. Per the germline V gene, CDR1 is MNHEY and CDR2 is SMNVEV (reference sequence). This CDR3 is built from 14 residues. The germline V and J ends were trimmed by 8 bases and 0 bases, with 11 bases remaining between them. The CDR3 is CASSLGISYNEQFF. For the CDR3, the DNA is TGTGCCAGCTCCCTAGGAATCTCCTACAATGAGCAGTTCTTC.

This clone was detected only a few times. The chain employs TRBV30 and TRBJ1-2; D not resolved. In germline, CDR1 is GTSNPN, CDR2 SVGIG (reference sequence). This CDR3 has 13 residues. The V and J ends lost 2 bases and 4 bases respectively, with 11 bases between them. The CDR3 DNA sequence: TGTGCCTGGAGTCCTACAGATCCCTATGGCTACACCTTC. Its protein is CAWSPTDPYGYTF. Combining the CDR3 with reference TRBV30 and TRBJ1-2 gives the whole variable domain SQTIHQWPATLVQPVGSPLSLECTVEGTSNPNLYWYRQAAGRGLQLLFYSVGIGQISSEVPQNLSASRPQDRQFILSSKKLLLSDSGFYLCAWSPTDPYGYTFGSGTRLTVV.

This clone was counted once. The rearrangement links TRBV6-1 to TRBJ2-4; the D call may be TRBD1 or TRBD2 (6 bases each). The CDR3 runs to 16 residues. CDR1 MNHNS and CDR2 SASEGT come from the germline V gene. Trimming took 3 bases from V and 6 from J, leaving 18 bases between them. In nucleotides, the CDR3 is TGTGCCAGCAGTGAGTTCACGGGGGCTTACCCAAACATTCAGTACTTC. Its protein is CASSEFTGAYPNIQYF.

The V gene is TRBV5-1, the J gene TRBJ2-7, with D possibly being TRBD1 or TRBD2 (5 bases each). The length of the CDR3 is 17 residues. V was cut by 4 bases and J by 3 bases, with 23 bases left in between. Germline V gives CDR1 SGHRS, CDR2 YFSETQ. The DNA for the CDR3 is TGCGCCAGCAGCCCCGCCGGGACCTTCGATCGGGGCTACGAGCAGTACTTC. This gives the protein CASSPAGTFDRGYEQYF.

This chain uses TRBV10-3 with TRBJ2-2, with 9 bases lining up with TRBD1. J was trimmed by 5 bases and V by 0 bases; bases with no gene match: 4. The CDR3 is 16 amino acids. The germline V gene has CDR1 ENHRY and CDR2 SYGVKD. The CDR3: CAISESMDRGTGELFF. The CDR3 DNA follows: TGTGCCATCAGTGAGTCTATGGACAGGGGTACCGGGGAGCTGTTTTTT.

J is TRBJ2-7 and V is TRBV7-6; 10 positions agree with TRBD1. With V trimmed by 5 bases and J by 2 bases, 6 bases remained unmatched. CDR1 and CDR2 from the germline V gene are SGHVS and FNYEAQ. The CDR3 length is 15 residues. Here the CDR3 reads CASSRGQGITYEQYF. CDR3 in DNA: TGTGCCAGCAGCCGGGGACAGGGGATTACCTACGAGCAGTACTTC.

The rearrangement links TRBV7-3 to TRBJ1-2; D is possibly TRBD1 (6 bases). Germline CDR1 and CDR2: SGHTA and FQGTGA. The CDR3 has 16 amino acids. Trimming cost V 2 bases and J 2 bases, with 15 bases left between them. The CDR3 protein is CASSLRADRVNYGYTF. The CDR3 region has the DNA TGTGCCAGCAGCTTACGGGCGGACAGAGTCAACTATGGCTACACCTTC.

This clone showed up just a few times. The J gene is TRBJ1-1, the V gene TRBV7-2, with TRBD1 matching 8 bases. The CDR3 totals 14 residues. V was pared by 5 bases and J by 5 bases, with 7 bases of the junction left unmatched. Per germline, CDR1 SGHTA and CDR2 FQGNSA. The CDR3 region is CASSLGQGWTEAFF. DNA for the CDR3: TGTGCCAGCAGCCTTGGACAGGGATGGACTGAAGCTTTCTTT.

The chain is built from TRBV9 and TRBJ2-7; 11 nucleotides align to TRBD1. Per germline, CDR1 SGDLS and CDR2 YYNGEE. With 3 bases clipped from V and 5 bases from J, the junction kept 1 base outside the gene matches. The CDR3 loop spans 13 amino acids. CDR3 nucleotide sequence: TGTGCCAGCAGCGGGACAGGGGGCAACGAGCAGTACTTC. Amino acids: CASSGTGGNEQYF.

The DNA of the CDR3 is TGTGCCAGCGCCTTGGAGGGATTATTTCAGCCCCAGCATTTT. It specifies CASALEGLFQPQHF. The chain employs TRBV27 and TRBJ1-5; no reliable D call. With 8 bases removed from V and 6 bases from J, the gap between germline ends came to 17 bases. The CDR3 has 14 residues. Germline V lookup: CDR1 MNHEY, CDR2 SMNVEV (reference sequence).

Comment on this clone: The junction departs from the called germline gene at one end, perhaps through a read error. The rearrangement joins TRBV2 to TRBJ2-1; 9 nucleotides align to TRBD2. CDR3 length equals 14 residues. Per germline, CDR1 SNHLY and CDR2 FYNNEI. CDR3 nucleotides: TGTGCCGGCAGTCTAGCGGGGTCAGCCAATGAGCAGTTCTTC. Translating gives CAGSLAGSANEQFF.